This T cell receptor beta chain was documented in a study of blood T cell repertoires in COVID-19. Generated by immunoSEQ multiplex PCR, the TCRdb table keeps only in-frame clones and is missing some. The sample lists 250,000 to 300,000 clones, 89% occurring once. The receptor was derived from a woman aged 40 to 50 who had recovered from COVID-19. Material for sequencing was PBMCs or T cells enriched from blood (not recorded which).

DNA for the CDR3: TGTGCCAGCAGCTTGGAGGGACATGCCTACGAGCAGTACTTC. Protein sequence: CASSLEGHAYEQYF. The chain has TRBV5-5 and TRBJ2-7, with D possibly being TRBD1 (6 bases). Per germline, CDR1 SGHKS and CDR2 YYEKEE (reference sequence). Trimming removed 0 bases from V and 2 bases from J, with 9 bases in between. The CDR3 contains 14 residues.